Included here is one T cell receptor (beta chain) sequence, with context. Its antigen target is currently unknown. No per-base quality is available; no much larger clone lies one base away. The same DNA, extracted from blood mononuclear cells, served for both TCR sequencing and STAT3 sequencing. The source of the sample is a study of STAT3 mutations in large granular lymphocyte leukemia (dated by TCRdb to between 2018 and 2020). Study-wide context: About half of the T-LGLL patients who underwent longitudinal sequencing carried canonical activating STAT3 mutations. More than half of T-LGLL patients received one or more immunosuppressive therapy regimens, with hematologic response in 35% to 40% of those treated. Patients with T-cell large granular lymphocyte leukemia underwent serial deep sequencing of TCRbeta CDR3 and STAT3 to reconstruct clonal hierarchy and dynamics. From an initial cohort of hundreds of LGL patients, roughly 20 representative T-LGLL cases were selected for longitudinal TCRbeta and STAT3 sequencing. As controls within the study, a couple of patients with natural killer LGL leukemia were also sequenced longitudinally. On average, sequencing was done at around 4 time points per patient, with the number of samplings ranging from 2 to 8.

Broad study findings and their caveats: In several patients, dominant TCR clone burden exceeded STAT3 mutant burden, suggesting STAT3 mutation arose secondarily within a pre-expanded clone. The linking of therapy response to changes in TCR clonal burden was complicated by variable intervals between samplings and differing treatment regimens. In 6 of 18 patients, TCR clonotype switching occurred after therapy, and every newly emerging clone was STAT3 wild type. Because no samples were available when a clone first appeared, clonal expansion had to be inferred from samplings taken at other points. Persisting codominant clonotypes in some patients meant a small but highly pathogenic clone may have been missed. Every T-LGLL patient showed at least one immunodominant TCRbeta clonotype, and about half showed multiple immunodominant subclonotypes.

An Illumina MiSeq was used to sequence the TCRbeta libraries, yielding an average of about 40,000 productive templates per sample. Multiplex PCR amplification was used to generate TCRbeta CDR3 libraries with the immunoSEQ assay. The paper's processing steps were these. Repertoire diversity was computed as previously defined, with values near 0 indicating extremely monoclonal samples. In its TCRdb copy, this immuneACCESS table keeps in-frame sequences only and misses some clones. Where compared with another copy, unresolved V genes explain less than half of these, and the others have no known cause. For V, J and clone size, that table is used; D and trimming come from the DNA. This sample holds approximately 4,400 clones; 60% to 80% were observed only once. Of the sample, 35% to 45% falls within the top ten clones. According to the germline V gene, CDR1 reads SGHRS and CDR2 reads YFSETQ. Its CDR3 holds 13 amino acids, cysteine through phenylalanine. Solely the CDR3 DNA is kept, with 39 bases framed from the first base. Unmatched junction bases come to 7, with V trimmed by 5 bases and J by 6 bases.

Sequencing input: PBMCs. Recombination linked TRBV5-1 to TRBJ1-2; TRBD1 aligns with 7 central bases. The receptor was derived from a human donor with T large granular lymphocyte leukemia. Some clones in this sample may be carry-over from other donors' samples. The encoded CDR3 is CASSRQGRDGYTF. In nucleotides, the sequence is TGCGCCAGCAGTCGACAGGGCAGGGATGGCTACACCTTC.